One T cell receptor beta chain is described in this entry. The target antigen is unknown. These data are taken from a study of shared clonotypes between healthy human individuals. Study results and caveats: Shared clonotypes across all four donors exceeded non-shared ones in generation probability.

Between the trimmed V and J ends, which lost 4 bases and 5 bases, there was a span of 15 bases. The CDR3 loop spans 15 amino acids. Looked up from germline, CDR1 is SGDLS and CDR2 is YYNGEE. Sequenced by immunoSEQ multiplex PCR; TCRdb stores in-frame clones only, minus some. Of millions of clones in the sample, approximately 93% were seen once. The source material was naive CD4+ T cells from PBMCs. Subset in this sample: CD45RA+ positively selected. J is TRBJ1-4 and V is TRBV9, with D possibly being TRBD1 (5 bases). The TCR originated in a man between 18 and 29 years old in good health. Some clones in this sample may be carry-over from other donors' samples. Written as DNA, the CDR3 is TGTGCCAGCAGCTTCAGGGACCGACCAAATGAAAAACTGTTTTTT. The encoded protein is CASSFRDRPNEKLFF.